Below are 2 T cell receptor beta chains sequenced from a single sample in a study of cytomegalovirus exposure and HLA in healthy donors. The PCR used 60 Vbeta and 13 Jbeta primers. Only in-frame clones appear in the TCRdb table, and some are missing; sequencing was by immunoSEQ multiplex PCR. The sample lists roughly 260,000 clones; roughly 86% were seen once. Material for sequencing was PBMCs. The origin of the receptors is a woman aged 40 to 50 in good health and CMV-seropositive.

The chain uses TRBV19 and TRBJ2-1, with TRBD2 matching over 11 bases. The CDR3 has 14 amino acids. CDR1 is LNHDA and CDR2 is SQIVND in the germline V gene (reference sequence). J gave up 6 bases and V 7 bases, and 5 bases lay outside the gene matches. As DNA, the CDR3 is TGTGCCAGTAACGAGGGACTAGCGGTCAATGAGCAGTTCTTC. It encodes CASNEGLAVNEQFF.

The V call is TRBV4-2, the J call TRBJ1-4; 7 bases are shared with TRBD1. This CDR3 contains 15 residues. V lost 4 bases, J lost 8 bases, and 10 bases stayed unmatched. Per the germline V gene, CDR1 is LGHNA and CDR2 is YNFKEQ. The CDR3 is CASSPRYMGQEKLFF. The CDR3 nucleotides are TGTGCCAGCAGCCCAAGATACATGGGACAGGAAAAACTGTTTTTT.